The present T cell receptor (beta chain) was sequenced within a study of shared clonotypes between healthy human individuals. General study points: Larger estimated richness was generally seen in naive subsets than in memory subsets. A reduction in generation probabilities was seen for non-shared clonotypes relative to those shared by all four donors.

The CDR3 has 15 residues. Germline V gene lookup returns CDR1 SGHVS and CDR2 FQNEAQ. The V end was cut by 7 bases, the J end by 0 bases, with 16 bases between. Several immunoSEQ plates received, in even portions, the genomic DNA of each subset. Here immunoSEQ multiplex PCR was the method, and the copy in TCRdb shows in-frame clones only, minus some. The sample consists of roughly 2.1 million clones, around 93% of them appearing once. Naive CD8 cells were CD45RO-negative, positively selected for CCR7, excluding terminally differentiated effector memory CD45RA+ cells. Healthy HIV-negative adults without recent acute infections or vaccinations served as donors. About this clone itself: Its target is not known.

The chain uses TRBV7-8 and TRBJ2-7, with D possibly being TRBD2 (6 bases). The clonotype originates from a man aged 18 to 29 in good health. Some clones in this sample may be carry-over from other donors' samples. Material for sequencing was naive CD8+ T cells from PBMCs. CDR3 nucleotide sequence: TGTGCCAGCACCCCCCGGGGCGGGAACTCCTACGAGCAGTACTTC. Protein sequence: CASTPRGGNSYEQYF.